The sequence of this T cell receptor (beta chain) was determined in a study of blood T cell repertoires in COVID-19. The CDR3 contains 18 residues. The trim removed 1 base at V and 4 bases at J, leaving 12 bases unmatched. CDR1 is LGHDT and CDR2 is YNNKEL in the germline V gene (reference sequence). This clone was seen only a few times. Original processing notes: Amplification of reference gene primers provided the estimated nucleated cell counts. TCRdb's table, derived via immunoSEQ multiplex PCR, lists solely in-frame clones and lacks some. The DNA was the basis for D and trimming; V, J and clone size are from that table. The data contain about 190,000 clones, 75% to 85% of them singletons.

The clonotype comes from a man between 60 and 75 years old with acute or convalescent COVID-19. Material: peripheral blood. This chain uses TRBV3-1 (or the pseudogene TRBV3-2) with TRBJ2-1; 8 nucleotides line up with TRBD2. The CDR3 DNA reads as TGTGCCAGCAGCCAAGCGGCTAGCGGGCCTTTTTCGTACAATGAGCAGTTCTTC. It translates to CASSQAASGPFSYNEQFF.